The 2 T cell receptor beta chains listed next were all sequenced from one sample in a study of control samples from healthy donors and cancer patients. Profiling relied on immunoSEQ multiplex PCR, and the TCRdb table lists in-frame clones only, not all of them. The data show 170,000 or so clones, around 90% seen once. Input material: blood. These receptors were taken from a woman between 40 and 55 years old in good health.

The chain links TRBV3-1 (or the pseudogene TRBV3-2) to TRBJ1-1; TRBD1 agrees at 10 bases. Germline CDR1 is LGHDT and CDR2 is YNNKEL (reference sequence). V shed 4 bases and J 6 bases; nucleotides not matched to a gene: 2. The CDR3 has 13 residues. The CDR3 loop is CASSLTGGAEAFF. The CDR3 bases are TGTGCCAGCAGCCTGACAGGGGGCGCTGAAGCTTTCTTT.

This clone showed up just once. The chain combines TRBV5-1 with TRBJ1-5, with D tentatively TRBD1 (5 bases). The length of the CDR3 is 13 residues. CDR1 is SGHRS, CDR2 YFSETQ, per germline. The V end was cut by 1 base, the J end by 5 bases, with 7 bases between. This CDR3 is CASSLIGDQPQHF. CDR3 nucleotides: TGCGCCAGCAGCTTGATAGGGGATCAGCCCCAGCATTTT.